The 14 T cell receptor beta chains below were found in one sample sequenced in a study of spatial heterogeneity in lung cancer. TCRdb re-analysed the 5' RACE reads in MiXCR, keeping a single row per CDR3 protein. The sample has 85,000 to 100,000 distinct CDR3 sequences, approximately 12% seen once. Described time point: sample taken at primary tumor resection. The specimen comprised PBMCs, sampled at surgery. These TCRs come from a male donor with early-stage non-small cell lung cancer.

This clonotype has more than one count but fewer than ten. The chain is built from TRBV7-3 and TRBJ2-3; TRBD2 agrees at 9 bases. The length of the CDR3 is 17 residues. V trimming: 3 bases; J trimming: 2 bases; junction bases outside the gene matches: 9. Germline CDR1 and CDR2: SGHTA and FQGTGA. DNA for the CDR3: TGTGCCAGCAGCTTCGCGGGAGCGGGGGGTCTCACAGATACGCAGTATTTT. The encoded protein is CASSFAGAGGLTDTQYF.

The table lists this clonotype with a few counts. V and J are TRBV20-1 and TRBJ2-7; TRBD1 agrees at 7 bases. This CDR3 has 14 amino acids. V shed 2 bases and J 3 bases; nucleotides not matched to a gene: 7. CDR1 is DFQATT, CDR2 SNEGSKA, per germline (reference sequence). The CDR3 region is CSARFLQGDYEQYF. As DNA, the CDR3 is TGCAGTGCTAGATTTCTCCAGGGGGACTACGAGCAGTACTTC.

This clonotype showed up just a few times. The CDR3 DNA reads as TGCGCCAGCAGCTTGGACAGCGGACATTCCTACGAGCAGTACTTC. This encodes CASSLDSGHSYEQYF. The gene calls are TRBV5-1 and TRBJ2-7; D could derive from TRBD1 or TRBD2 (5 bases each). CDR3 size: 15 residues. Per germline, CDR1 SGHRS and CDR2 YFSETQ. V dropped 0 bases and J dropped 1 base, with 11 bases sitting between them.

This clonotype showed up just a few times. The genes are TRBV6-6 and TRBJ2-5, with TRBD2 matching over 7 bases. J lost 1 base, V lost 8 bases, and 7 bases had no gene match. CDR1 MNHNY and CDR2 SVGAGI come from the germline V gene (reference sequence). This CDR3 has 14 residues. The CDR3 loop reads CASGTGTTQETQYF. The CDR3 nucleotides read TGTGCCAGCGGGACCGGGACTACCCAAGAGACCCAGTACTTC.

The chain links TRBV6-5 to TRBJ2-5; D may correspond to TRBD1 or TRBD2 (5 bases each). Per the germline V gene, CDR1 is MNHEY and CDR2 is SVGAGI. V gave up 5 bases and J gave up 6 bases, with 16 bases separating them. The CDR3 loop spans 14 amino acids. CDR3 nucleotides: TGTGCCAGCAGTCCGGCCGGGACGAGAAAGACCCAGTACTTC. Its protein product is CASSPAGTRKTQYF.

In its sample, this clonotype was seen a few times. This chain joins TRBV28 and TRBJ1-2; D is possibly TRBD1 (5 bases). The V and J ends lost 5 bases and 8 bases respectively, with 12 bases between them. The CDR3 length is 12 residues. Germline lookup yields CDR1 MDHEN and CDR2 SYDVKM. In DNA form, the CDR3 reads TGTGCCAGCAGTCAGCAGGGTGGCGGCTACACCTTC. The encoded protein is CASSQQGGGYTF.

This clonotype was detected a few times. The CDR3 sequence: CASSSISGVEQYF. The CDR3, as DNA: TGTGCCAGCAGTTCTATCTCAGGCGTCGAGCAGTACTTC. This chain links TRBV12-3 or TRBV12-4 with TRBJ2-7; D is unclear. Trimming removed 4 bases at V and 6 bases at J, with 13 bases between. The CDR3 has 13 amino acids.

This clonotype has a count of ten or more. CDR3: CSVEDGTEASYEQYF. The CDR3 DNA is TGCAGCGTTGAAGACGGGACAGAAGCCTCCTACGAGCAGTACTTC. The chain carries TRBV29-1 and TRBJ2-7; 7 bases map to TRBD1. V was pared by 0 bases and J by 0 bases, with 5 bases of the junction left unmatched. CDR3 length: 15 residues. From germline, CDR1 is SQVTM and CDR2 ANQGSEA.

This chain uses TRBV28 with TRBJ1-2; D remains ambiguous. Germline CDR1 is MDHEN and CDR2 is SYDVKM. The CDR3 has 13 residues. Trimming took off 10 bases at V and 5 bases at J, with 17 bases between the two ends. The CDR3 protein is CANSPLRNYGYTF. The CDR3 DNA sequence: TGTGCCAATTCCCCCCTTAGAAATTATGGCTACACCTTC.

This clonotype was found many times. The chain uses TRBV7-9 and TRBJ2-3; TRBD1 matches at 9 bases. V dropped 2 bases and J dropped 5; count of bases not matched to a gene: 11. Germline loops: CDR1 SEHNR, CDR2 FQNEAQ (reference sequence). This CDR3 has 17 residues. This CDR3 is CASSLSLDRGGGDTQYF. In nucleotides, the CDR3 is TGTGCCAGCAGCTTATCTTTGGACAGGGGAGGAGGAGATACGCAGTATTTT.

Only a few counts were recorded for this clonotype. CDR3 amino acids: CASSLATSGSYEQFF. CDR3 DNA: TGTGCCAGCAGCTTAGCCACTAGCGGGAGCTATGAGCAGTTCTTC. The chain uses TRBV11-2 and TRBJ2-1; 11 positions agree with TRBD2. V dropped 1 base and J dropped 8; count of bases not matched to a gene: 4. The length of the CDR3 is 15 residues. Germline loops: CDR1 SGHAT, CDR2 FQNNGV.

V and J are TRBV20-1 and TRBJ1-6; no reliable D call. Per germline, CDR1 DFQATT and CDR2 SNEGSKA (reference sequence). The CDR3 runs 12 residues. The V and J ends lost 5 bases and 7 bases respectively, with 9 bases between them. The CDR3 nucleotides read TGCAGTGCTGATTATACAAATTCACCCCTCCACTTT. The encoded protein is CSADYTNSPLHF.

Only a few counts were recorded for this clonotype. The chain carries TRBV4-2 and TRBJ2-2; D unclear. The germline CDR1 and CDR2 sequences are LGHNA and YNFKEQ. Trimming took 2 bases from V and 5 from J, leaving 3 bases between them. There are 12 residues in the CDR3. Here the CDR3 DNA reads TGTGCCAGCAGCCAACGAACCGGGGAGCTGTTTTTT. It yields the protein CASSQRTGELFF.

V usage is TRBV7-6 and J usage is TRBJ2-5; TRBD1 might be the D (6 bases). CDR1 and CDR2 (germline): SGHVS, FNYEAQ. There are 15 residues in the CDR3. V was pared by 2 bases and J by 3 bases, with 13 bases between. CDR3: CASSLFPGAEETQYF. The CDR3 nucleotides read TGTGCCAGCAGCTTATTCCCAGGGGCGGAAGAGACCCAGTACTTC. The whole variable domain, filled in from reference TRBV7-6 and TRBJ2-5, reads GAGVSQSPRYKVTKRGQDVALRCDPISGHVSLYWYRQALGQGPEFLTYFNYEAQQDKSGLPNDRFSAERPEGSISTLTIQRTEQRDSAMYRCASSLFPGAEETQYFGPGTRLLVL.